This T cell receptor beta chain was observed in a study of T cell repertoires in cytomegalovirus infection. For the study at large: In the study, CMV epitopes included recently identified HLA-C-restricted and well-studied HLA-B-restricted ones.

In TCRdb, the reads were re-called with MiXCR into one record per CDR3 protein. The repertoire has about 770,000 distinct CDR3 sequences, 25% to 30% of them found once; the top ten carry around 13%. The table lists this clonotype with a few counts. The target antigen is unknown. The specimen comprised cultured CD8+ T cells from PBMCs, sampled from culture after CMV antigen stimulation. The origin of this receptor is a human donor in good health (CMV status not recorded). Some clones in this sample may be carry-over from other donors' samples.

CDR3 amino acids: CATSTGVSSYNEQFF. CDR3 sequence (DNA): TGTGCCACCAGTACGGGGGTGAGCTCCTACAATGAGCAGTTCTTC. The chain joins TRBV24-1 to TRBJ2-1; maybe TRBD2 (6 bases). Germline V gives CDR1 KGHDR, CDR2 SFDVKD. The CDR3 runs 15 residues. Trimming stripped 6 bases from V and 0 bases from J, with 11 bases between.